This T cell receptor beta chain is from a study of blood T cell repertoires in COVID-19. Whole-study context: T cells, B-cell-depleted T cells, or PBMCs provided the cDNA or gDNA that served as material.

TCRdb's table, derived via immunoSEQ multiplex PCR, lists solely in-frame clones and lacks some. This table has around 100,000 clones, over 85% appearing once. This CDR3 spans 13 amino acids. V shed 3 bases and J 7 bases; nucleotides not matched to a gene: 2. Germline V gene sequence: CDR1 MNHEY, CDR2 SVGEGT. The J gene is TRBJ2-2, the V gene TRBV6-2 or TRBV6-3, with TRBD1 identical over 7 bases. Sequencing input: peripheral blood. This sequence originates from a woman in her 50s with COVID-19, enrolled during active disease. CDR3 amino acids: CASSYYRGGELFF. The DNA for the CDR3 is TGTGCCAGCAGTTATTACAGGGGCGGGGAGCTGTTTTTT.